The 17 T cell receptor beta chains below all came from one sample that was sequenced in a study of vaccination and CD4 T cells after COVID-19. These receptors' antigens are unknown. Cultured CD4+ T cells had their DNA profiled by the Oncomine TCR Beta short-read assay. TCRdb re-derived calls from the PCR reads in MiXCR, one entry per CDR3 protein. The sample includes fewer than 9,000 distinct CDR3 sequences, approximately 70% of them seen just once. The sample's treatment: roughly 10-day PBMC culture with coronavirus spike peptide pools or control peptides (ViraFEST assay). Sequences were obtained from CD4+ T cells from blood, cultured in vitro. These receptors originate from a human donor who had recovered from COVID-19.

CDR3 protein: CASSLSIWAGEEATEAFF. CDR3 nucleotide sequence: TGTGCCAGCAGCTTAAGTATCTGGGCAGGGGAAGAGGCCACTGAAGCTTTCTTT. The chain employs TRBV7-9 and TRBJ1-1, with D possibly TRBD1 on 6 matching bases. The germline gives CDR1 SEHNR, CDR2 FQNEAQ (reference sequence). The CDR3 spans 18 residues. V was pared by 2 bases and J by 4 bases, with 23 bases between.

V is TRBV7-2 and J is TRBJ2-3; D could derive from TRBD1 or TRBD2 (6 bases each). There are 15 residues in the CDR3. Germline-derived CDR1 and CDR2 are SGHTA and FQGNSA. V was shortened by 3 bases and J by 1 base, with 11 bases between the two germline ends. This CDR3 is CASSLGRGGTDTQYF. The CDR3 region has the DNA TGTGCCAGCAGCTTGGGTAGGGGGGGCACAGATACGCAGTATTTT.

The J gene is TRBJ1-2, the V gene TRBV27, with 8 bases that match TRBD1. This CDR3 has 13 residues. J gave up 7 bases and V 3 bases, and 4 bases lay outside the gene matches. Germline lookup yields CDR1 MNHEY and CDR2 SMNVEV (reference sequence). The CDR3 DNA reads TGTGCCAGCAGTTTCAACAGGGGGTTTGGCTACACCTTC. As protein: CASSFNRGFGYTF.

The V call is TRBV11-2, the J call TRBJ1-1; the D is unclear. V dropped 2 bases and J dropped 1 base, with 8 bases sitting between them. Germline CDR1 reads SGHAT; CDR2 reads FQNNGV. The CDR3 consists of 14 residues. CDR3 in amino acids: CASSLSERNTEAFF. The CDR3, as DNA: TGTGCCAGCAGCTTATCGGAGAGGAACACTGAAGCTTTCTTT.

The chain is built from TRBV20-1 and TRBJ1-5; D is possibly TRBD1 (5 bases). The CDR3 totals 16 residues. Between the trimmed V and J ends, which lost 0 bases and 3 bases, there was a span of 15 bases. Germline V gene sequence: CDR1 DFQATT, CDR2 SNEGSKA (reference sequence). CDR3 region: CSAREAGQGPNQPQHF. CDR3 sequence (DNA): TGCAGTGCTAGAGAAGCTGGGCAGGGCCCCAATCAGCCCCAGCATTTT.

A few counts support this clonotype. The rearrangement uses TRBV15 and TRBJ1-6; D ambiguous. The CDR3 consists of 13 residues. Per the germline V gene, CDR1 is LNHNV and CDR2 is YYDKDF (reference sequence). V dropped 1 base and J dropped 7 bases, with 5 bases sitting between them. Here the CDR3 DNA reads TGTGCCACCAGCAGAGGGAGGAATTCACCCCTCCACTTT. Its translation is CATSRGRNSPLHF.

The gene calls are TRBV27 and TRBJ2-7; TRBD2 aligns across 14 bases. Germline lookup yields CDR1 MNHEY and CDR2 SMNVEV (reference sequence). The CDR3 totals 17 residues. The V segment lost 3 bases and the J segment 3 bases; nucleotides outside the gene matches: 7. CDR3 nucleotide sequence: TGTGCCAGCAGTTTGGGACTAGCGGGAGAACGGTTCTACGAGCAGTACTTC. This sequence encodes CASSLGLAGERFYEQYF.

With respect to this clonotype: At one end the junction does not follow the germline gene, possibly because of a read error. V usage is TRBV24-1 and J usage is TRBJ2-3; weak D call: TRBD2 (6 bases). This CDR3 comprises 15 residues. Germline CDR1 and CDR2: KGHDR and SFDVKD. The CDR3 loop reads CATSDGGLITDMQYF. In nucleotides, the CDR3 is TGTGCCACCAGTGATGGCGGACTAATCACAGATATGCAGTATTTT.

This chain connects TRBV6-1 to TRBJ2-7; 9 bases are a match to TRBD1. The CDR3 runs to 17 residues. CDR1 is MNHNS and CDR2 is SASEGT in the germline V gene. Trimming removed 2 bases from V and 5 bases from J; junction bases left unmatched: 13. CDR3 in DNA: TGTGCCAGCAGTGAACTACAGGGGGCCAGCAGCGATCACGAGCAGTACTTC. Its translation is CASSELQGASSDHEQYF.

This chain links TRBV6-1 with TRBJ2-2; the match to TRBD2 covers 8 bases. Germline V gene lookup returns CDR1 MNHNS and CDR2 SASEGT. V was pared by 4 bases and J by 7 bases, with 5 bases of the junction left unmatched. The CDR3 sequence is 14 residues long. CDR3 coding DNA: TGTGCCAGCAGTGGGCTACTAGCGGTCGGGGAGCTGTTTTTT. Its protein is CASSGLLAVGELFF.

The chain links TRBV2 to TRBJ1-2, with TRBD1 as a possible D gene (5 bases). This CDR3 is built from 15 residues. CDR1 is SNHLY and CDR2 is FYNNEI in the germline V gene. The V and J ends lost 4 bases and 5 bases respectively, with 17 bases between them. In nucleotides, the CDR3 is TGTGCCAGCAGTGGATACAGCCGGGACGGATATGGCTACACCTTC. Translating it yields CASSGYSRDGYGYTF.

In DNA, the CDR3 is TGCGCCAGCAGCCAACCGGGCAAGACGGCAGAAGCTTTCTTT. Its protein is CASSQPGKTAEAFF. The chain links TRBV4-1 to TRBJ1-1, with unresolved D. CDR1 is MGHRA, CDR2 YSYEKL, per germline. The CDR3 spans 14 residues. The V end lost 2 bases, the J end lost 8 bases, and 15 bases lay between the germline ends.

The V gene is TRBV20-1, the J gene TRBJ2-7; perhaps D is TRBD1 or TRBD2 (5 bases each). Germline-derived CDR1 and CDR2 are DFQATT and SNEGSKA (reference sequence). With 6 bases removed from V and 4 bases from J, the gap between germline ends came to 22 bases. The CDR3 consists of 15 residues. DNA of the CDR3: TGCAGTGCCCGGGACGTGGGGCATCTCAGTTACGAGCAGTACTTC. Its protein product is CSARDVGHLSYEQYF.

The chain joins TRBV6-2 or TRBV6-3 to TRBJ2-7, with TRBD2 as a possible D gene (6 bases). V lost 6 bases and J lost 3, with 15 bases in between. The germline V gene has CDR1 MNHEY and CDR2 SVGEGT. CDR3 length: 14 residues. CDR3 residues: CASSPGGTFYEQYF. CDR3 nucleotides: TGTGCCAGCAGCCCTGGGGGGACCTTCTACGAGCAGTACTTC.

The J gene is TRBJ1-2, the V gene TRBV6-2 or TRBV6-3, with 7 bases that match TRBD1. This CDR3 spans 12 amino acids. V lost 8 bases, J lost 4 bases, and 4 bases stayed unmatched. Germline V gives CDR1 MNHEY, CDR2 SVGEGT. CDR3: CASAQGSYGYTF. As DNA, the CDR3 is TGTGCCAGCGCACAGGGGAGCTATGGCTACACCTTC.

DNA of the CDR3: TGTGCCAGCACCCCACTAGCGGGGGGCATAGATACGCAGTATTTT. Its translation: CASTPLAGGIDTQYF. The rearrangement joins TRBV7-9 to TRBJ2-3; 12 nucleotides match TRBD2. With 7 bases clipped from V and 5 bases from J, the junction kept 7 bases outside the gene matches. This CDR3 has 15 amino acids. Per the germline V gene, CDR1 is SEHNR and CDR2 is FQNEAQ (reference sequence).

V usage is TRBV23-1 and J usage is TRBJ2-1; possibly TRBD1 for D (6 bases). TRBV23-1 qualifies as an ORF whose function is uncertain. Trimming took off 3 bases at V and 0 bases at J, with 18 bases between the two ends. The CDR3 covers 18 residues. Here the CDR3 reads CASSHHTGSHSSYNEQFF. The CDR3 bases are TGCGCCAGCAGTCACCATACAGGGTCCCATTCCTCCTACAATGAGCAGTTCTTC.